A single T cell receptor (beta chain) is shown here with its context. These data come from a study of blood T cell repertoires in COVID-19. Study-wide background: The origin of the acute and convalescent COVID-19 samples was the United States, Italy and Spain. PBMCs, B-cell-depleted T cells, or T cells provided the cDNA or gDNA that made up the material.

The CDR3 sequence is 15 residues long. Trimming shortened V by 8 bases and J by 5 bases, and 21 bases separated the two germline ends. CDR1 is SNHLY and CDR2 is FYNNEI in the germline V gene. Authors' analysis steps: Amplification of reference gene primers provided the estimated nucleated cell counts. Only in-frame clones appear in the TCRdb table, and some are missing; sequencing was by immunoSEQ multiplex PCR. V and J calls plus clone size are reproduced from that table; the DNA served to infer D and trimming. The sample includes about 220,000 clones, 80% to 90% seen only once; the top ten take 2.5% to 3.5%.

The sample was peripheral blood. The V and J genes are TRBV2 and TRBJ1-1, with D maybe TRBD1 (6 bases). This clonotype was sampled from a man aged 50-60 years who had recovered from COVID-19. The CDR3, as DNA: TGTGCCAGCTCGAAGGGGGAGGGGATAAGTACTGAAGCTTTCTTT. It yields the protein CASSKGEGISTEAFF.